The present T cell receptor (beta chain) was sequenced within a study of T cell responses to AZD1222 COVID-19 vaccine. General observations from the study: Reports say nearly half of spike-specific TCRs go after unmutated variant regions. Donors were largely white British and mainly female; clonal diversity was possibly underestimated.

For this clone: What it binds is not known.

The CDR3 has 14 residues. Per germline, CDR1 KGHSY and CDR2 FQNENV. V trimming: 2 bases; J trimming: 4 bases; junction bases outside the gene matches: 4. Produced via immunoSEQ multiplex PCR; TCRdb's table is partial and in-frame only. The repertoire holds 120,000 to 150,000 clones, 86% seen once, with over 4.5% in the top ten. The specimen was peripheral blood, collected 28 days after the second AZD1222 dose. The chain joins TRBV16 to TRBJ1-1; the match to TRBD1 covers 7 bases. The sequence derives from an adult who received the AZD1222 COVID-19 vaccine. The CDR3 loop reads CASSQQTGRTEAFF. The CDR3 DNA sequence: TGTGCCAGCAGCCAACAGACAGGGCGCACTGAAGCTTTCTTT.